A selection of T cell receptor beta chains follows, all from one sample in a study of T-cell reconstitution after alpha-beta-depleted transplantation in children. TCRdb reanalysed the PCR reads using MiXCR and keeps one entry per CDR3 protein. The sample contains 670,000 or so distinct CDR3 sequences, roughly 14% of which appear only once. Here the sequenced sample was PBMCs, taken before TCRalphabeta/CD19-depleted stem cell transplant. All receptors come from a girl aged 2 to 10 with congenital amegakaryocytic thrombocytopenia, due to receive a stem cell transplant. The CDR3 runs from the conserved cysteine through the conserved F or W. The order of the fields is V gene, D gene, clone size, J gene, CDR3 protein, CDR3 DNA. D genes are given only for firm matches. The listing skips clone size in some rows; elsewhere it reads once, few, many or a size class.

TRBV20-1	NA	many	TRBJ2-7	CSARAGTSYEQYF	TGCAGTGCTAGGGCCGGGACTTCCTACGAGCAGTACTTC
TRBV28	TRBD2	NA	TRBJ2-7	CASSENGGGNEQYF	TGTGCCAGCAGCGAAAACGGGGGGGGGAACGAGCAGTACTTC
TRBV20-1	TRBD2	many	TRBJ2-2	CSARGVAGDGELFF	TGCAGTGCTAGAGGAGTCGCGGGAGACGGGGAGCTGTTTTTT
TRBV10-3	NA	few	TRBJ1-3	CAISESFNPPLRSSSGNTIYF	TGTGCCATCAGTGAGTCGTTTAACCCCCCCCTCCGGTCGAGCTCTGGAAACACCATATATTTT
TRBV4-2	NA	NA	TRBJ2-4	CASSQAENRLLAKNIQYF	TGTGCCAGCAGCCAAGCAGAAAACCGGTTACTAGCCAAAAACATTCAGTACTTC
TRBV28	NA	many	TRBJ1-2	CASRGNYGYTF	TGTGCCAGCAGGGGGAACTATGGCTACACCTTC
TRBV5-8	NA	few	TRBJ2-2	CASSLGPRELFF	TGTGCCAGCAGCTTGGGGCCACGGGAGCTGTTTTTT
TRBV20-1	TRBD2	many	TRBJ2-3	CSARDPSGRVTDTQYF	TGCAGTGCTAGAGATCCTAGCGGGAGGGTCACAGATACGCAGTATTTT
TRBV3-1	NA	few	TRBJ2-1	CASKPRGGEYNEQFF	TGTGCCAGCAAACCACGGGGTGGAGAGTACAATGAGCAGTTCTTC
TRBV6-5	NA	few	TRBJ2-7	CASSYSIVSYEQYF	TGTGCCAGCAGTTACTCGATAGTCTCCTACGAGCAGTACTTC
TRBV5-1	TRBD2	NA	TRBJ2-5	CASSFWAGLVTETQYF	TGCGCCAGCAGCTTCTGGGCGGGACTAGTCACGGAGACCCAGTACTTC
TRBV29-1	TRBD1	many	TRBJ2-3	CSVGTGTPDTQYF	TGCAGCGTCGGGACAGGGACGCCAGATACGCAGTATTTT
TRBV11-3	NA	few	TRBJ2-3	CASTGTDQPDTQYF	TGTGCCAGCACCGGGACCGACCAGCCAGATACGCAGTATTTT
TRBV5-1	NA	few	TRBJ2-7	CARIGGNEQYF	TGCGCCAGGATAGGCGGGAACGAGCAGTACTTC
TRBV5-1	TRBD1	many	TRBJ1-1	CASRRTGNTEAFF	TGCGCCAGCAGACGGACAGGGAACACTGAAGCTTTCTTT
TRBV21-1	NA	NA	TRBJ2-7	CASSKGGLAGDYEQYF	TGTGCCAGCAGCAAAGGGGGACTAGCGGGAGACTACGAGCAGTACTTC
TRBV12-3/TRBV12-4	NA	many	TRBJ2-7	CASSFDRSTYEQYF	TGTGCCAGCAGTTTTGACAGGAGCACCTACGAGCAGTACTTC
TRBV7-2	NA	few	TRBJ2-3	CASSPLAFGTDTQYF	TGTGCCAGCAGCCCTCTAGCGTTTGGCACAGATACGCAGTATTTT
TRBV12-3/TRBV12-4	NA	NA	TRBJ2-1	CASSPPNWEKNEQFF	TGTGCCAGCAGTCCGCCAAACTGGGAAAAGAATGAGCAGTTCTTC
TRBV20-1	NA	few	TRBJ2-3	CSAPLTRGARNTQYF	TGCAGTGCCCCATTGACTAGGGGCGCGAGAAATACGCAGTATTTT
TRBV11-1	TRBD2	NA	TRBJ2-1	CASSSFASGRSGEQFF	TGTGCCAGCAGCTCCTTCGCTAGCGGGAGGTCCGGGGAGCAGTTCTTC
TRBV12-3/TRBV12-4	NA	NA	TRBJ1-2	CASSFGYYGYTF	TGTGCCAGCAGTTTTGGGTACTATGGCTACACCTTC
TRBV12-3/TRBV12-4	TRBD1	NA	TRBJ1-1	CASSPPGTGTTEAFF	TGTGCCAGCAGCCCTCCGGGGACAGGGACTACCGAAGCTTTCTTT
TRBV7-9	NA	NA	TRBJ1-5	CASSPQVGQPQHF	TGTGCCAGCAGTCCCCAGGTCGGTCAGCCCCAGCATTTT
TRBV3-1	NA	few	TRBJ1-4	CASSQSHGGQFRISTNEKLFF	TGTGCCAGCAGCCAATCTCATGGAGGACAGTTCAGGATCTCAACTAATGAAAAACTGTTTTTT
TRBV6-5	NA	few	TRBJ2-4	CASSPRRGAAKNIQYF	TGTGCCAGCAGTCCTCGACGGGGGGCAGCCAAAAACATTCAGTACTTC
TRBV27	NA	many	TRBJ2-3	CASSQLAPSSTDTQYF	TGTGCCAGCAGTCAACTAGCCCCTTCTAGCACAGATACGCAGTATTTT
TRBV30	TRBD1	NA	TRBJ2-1	CAWTGGLDNEQFF	TGTGCCTGGACAGGGGGCTTGGACAATGAGCAGTTCTTC
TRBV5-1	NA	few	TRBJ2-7	CASSFVIGKDYEQYF	TGCGCCAGCAGCTTCGTCATAGGAAAAGACTACGAGCAGTACTTC
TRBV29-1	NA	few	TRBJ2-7	CSVAVTASYEQYF	TGCAGCGTTGCCGTGACCGCCTCCTACGAGCAGTACTTC
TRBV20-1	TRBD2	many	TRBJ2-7	CSASRLAGAYEQYF	TGCAGTGCCTCCCGACTAGCGGGAGCCTACGAGCAGTACTTC
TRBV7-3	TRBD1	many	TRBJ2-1	CASSLGDRGEQFF	TGTGCCAGCAGCTTAGGGGACAGGGGTGAGCAGTTCTTC
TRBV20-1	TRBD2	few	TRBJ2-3	CSASPGGGDTQYF	TGCAGTGCTAGTCCGGGAGGGGGAGATACGCAGTATTTT
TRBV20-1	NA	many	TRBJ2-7	CSASPGRIYEQYF	TGCAGTGCTAGTCCGGGCCGAATCTACGAGCAGTACTTC
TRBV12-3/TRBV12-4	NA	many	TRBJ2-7	CASRPDRYRLKQYF	TGTGCCAGCAGGCCAGACAGGTACCGCCTGAAGCAGTACTTC
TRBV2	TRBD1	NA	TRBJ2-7	CASSYRDREYYEQYF	TGTGCCAGCAGCTACCGGGACAGGGAGTACTACGAGCAGTACTTC
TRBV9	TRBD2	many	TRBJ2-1	CASSAGTTYNEQFF	TGTGCCAGCAGCGCCGGGACTACCTACAATGAGCAGTTCTTC
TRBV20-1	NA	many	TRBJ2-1	CSARKVGEQFF	TGCAGTGCTAGGAAGGTCGGAGAGCAGTTCTTC
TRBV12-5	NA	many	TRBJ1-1	CASGSLGTEAFF	TGTGCTAGTGGGTCCCTGGGAACTGAAGCTTTCTTT
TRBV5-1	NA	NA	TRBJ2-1	CASSLRFGQTGEQFF	TGCGCCAGCAGCTTGAGGTTCGGACAGACAGGTGAGCAGTTCTTC
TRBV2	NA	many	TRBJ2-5	CASILEETQYF	TGTGCCAGCATCCTAGAAGAGACCCAGTACTTC
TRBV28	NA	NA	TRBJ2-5	CASSLPWRGQKSF	TGTGCCAGCAGTTTGCCCTGGCGCGGGCAGAAGAGCTTC
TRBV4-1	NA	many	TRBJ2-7	CASSQVPQGRAYEQYF	TGCGCCAGCAGCCAAGTTCCCCAGGGAAGAGCGTACGAGCAGTACTTC
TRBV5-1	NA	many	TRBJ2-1	CASKGDGETEQFF	TGCGCCAGCAAAGGCGACGGGGAAACTGAGCAGTTCTTC
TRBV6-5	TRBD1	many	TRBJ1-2	CASSYSIETGGGYTF	TGTGCCAGCAGTTACTCGATTGAGACAGGGGGAGGCTACACCTTC
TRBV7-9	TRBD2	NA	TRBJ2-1	CASSLTTSIHEQFF	TGTGCCAGCAGCTTAACGACTAGCATTCATGAGCAGTTCTTC